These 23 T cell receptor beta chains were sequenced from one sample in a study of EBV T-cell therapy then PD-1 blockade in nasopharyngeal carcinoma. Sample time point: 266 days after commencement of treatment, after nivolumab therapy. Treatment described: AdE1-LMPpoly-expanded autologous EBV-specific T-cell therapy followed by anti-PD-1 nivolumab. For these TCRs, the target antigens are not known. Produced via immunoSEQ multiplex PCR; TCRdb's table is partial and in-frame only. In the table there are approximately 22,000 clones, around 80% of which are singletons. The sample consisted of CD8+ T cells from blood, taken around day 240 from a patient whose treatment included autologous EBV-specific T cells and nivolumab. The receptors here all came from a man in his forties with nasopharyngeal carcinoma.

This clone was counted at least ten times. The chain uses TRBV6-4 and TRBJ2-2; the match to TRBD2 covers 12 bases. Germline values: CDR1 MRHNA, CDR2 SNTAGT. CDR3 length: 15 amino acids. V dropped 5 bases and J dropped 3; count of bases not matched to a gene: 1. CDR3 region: CASSRTSGDTGELFF. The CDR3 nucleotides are TGTGCCAGCAGTAGGACTAGCGGGGACACCGGGGAGCTGTTTTTT.

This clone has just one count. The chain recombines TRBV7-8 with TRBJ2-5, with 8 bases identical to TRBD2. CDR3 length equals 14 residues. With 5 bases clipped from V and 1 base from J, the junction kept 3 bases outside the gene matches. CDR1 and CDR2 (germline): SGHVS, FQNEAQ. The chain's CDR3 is CASSPSGGQETQYF. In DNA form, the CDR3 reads TGTGCCAGCAGCCCGAGCGGGGGCCAAGAGACCCAGTACTTC.

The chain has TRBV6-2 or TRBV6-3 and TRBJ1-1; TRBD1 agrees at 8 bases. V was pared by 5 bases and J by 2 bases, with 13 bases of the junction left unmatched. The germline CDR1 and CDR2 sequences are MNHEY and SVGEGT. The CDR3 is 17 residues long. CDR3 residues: CASSLGQGASGNTEAFF. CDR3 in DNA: TGTGCCAGCAGTCTGGGGCAGGGGGCGAGTGGAAACACTGAAGCTTTCTTT.

Here the CDR3 reads CASSSTGPQETQYF. The CDR3 DNA is TGTGCCAGCAGCTCTACAGGGCCCCAAGAGACCCAGTACTTC. The rearrangement uses TRBV9 and TRBJ2-5, with D tentatively TRBD1 (6 bases). CDR3 length: 14 residues. Trimming stripped 4 bases from V and 1 base from J, with 11 bases between. CDR1 and CDR2 from the germline V gene are SGDLS and YYNGEE.

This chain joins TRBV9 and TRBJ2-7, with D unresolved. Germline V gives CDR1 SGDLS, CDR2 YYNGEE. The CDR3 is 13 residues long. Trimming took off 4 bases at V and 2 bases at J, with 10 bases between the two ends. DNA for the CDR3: TGTGCCAGCAGCCCTACAGCAGCCTACGAGCAGTACTTC. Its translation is CASSPTAAYEQYF. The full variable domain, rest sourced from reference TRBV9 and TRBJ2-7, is DSGVTQTPKHLITATGQRVTLRCSPRSGDLSVYWYQQSLDQGLQFLIQYYNGEERAKGNILERFSAQQFPDLHSELNLSSLELGDSALYFCASSPTAAYEQYFGPGTRLTVT.

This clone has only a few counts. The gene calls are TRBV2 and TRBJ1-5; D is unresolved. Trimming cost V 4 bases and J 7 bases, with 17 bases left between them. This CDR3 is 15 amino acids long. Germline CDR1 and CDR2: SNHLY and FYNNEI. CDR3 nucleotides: TGTGCCAGCAGTGGACTGGTTGGGGAACGGCAGCCCCAGCATTTT. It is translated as CASSGLVGERQPQHF.

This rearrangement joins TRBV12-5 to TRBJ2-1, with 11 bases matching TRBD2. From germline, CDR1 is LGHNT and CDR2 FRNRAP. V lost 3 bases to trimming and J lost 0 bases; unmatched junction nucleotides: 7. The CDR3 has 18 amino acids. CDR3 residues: CASGFWLAGGSSYNEQFF. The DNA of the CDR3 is TGTGCTAGTGGTTTTTGGCTAGCGGGGGGCAGCTCCTACAATGAGCAGTTCTTC.

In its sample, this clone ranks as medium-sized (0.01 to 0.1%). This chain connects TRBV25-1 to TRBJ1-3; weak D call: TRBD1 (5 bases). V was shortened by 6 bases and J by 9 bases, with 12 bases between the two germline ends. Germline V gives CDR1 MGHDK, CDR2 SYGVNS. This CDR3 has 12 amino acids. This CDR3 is CASRAGLSTIYF. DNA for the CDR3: TGTGCCAGCAGGGCAGGGTTAAGCACCATATATTTT.

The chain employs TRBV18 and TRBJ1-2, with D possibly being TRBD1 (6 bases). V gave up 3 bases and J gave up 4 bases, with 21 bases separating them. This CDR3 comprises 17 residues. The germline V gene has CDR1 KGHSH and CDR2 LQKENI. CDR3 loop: CASSPRKGDSPVYGYTF. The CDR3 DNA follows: TGTGCCAGCTCACCTAGGAAGGGGGATTCCCCCGTCTATGGCTACACCTTC. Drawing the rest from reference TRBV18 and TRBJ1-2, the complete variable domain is NAGVMQNPRHLVRRRGQEARLRCSPMKGHSHVYWYRQLPEEGLKFMVYLQKENIIDESGMPKERFSAEFPKEGPSILRIQQVVRGDSAAYFCASSPRKGDSPVYGYTFGSGTRLTVV.

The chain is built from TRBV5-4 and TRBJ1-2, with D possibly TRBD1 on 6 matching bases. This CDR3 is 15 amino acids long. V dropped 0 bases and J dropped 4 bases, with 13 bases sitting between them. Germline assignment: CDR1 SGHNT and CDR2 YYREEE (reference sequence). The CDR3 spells CASSLVSGAGYGYTF. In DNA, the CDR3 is TGTGCCAGCAGCTTGGTGTCAGGGGCCGGCTATGGCTACACCTTC.

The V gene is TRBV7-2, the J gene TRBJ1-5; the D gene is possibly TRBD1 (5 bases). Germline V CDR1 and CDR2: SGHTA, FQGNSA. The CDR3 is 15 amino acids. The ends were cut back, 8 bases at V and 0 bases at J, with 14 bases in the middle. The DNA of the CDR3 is TGTGCCAGCCGTTGGGGACCATATAGCAATCAGCCCCAGCATTTT. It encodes CASRWGPYSNQPQHF.

CDR3 region: CASSFYQTMNTEAFF. The CDR3 region has the DNA TGTGCCAGCAGCTTTTACCAGACTATGAACACTGAAGCTTTCTTT. The chain joins TRBV5-4 to TRBJ1-1; D uncertain. The CDR3 runs 15 residues. V shed 2 bases and J shed 0 bases, with 11 bases lying between them. CDR1 and CDR2 (germline): SGHNT, YYREEE (reference sequence).

CDR3 coding DNA: TGCGCCAGCAGGGGTGAGGGGGCGGGTCAGCCCCAGCATTTT. Protein product: CASRGEGAGQPQHF. The chain recombines TRBV5-1 with TRBJ1-5; 7 nucleotides line up with TRBD1. Germline CDR1 and CDR2: SGHRS and YFSETQ. The CDR3 runs 14 residues. The V and J ends lost 5 bases and 6 bases, in that order; junction bases with no gene match: 8. Based on the CDR3 plus reference TRBV5-1 and TRBJ1-5, the full variable domain is KAGVTQTPRYLIKTRGQQVTLSCSPISGHRSVSWYQQTPGQGLQFLFEYFSETQRNKGNFPGRFSGRQFSNSRSEMNVSTLELGDSALYLCASRGEGAGQPQHFGDGTRLSIL.

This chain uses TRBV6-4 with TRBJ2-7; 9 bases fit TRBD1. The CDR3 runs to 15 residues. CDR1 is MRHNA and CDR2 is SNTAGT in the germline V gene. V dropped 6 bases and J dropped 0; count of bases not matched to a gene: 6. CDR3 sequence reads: CASSPDRGSSYEQYF. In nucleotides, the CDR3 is TGTGCCAGCAGCCCAGACAGGGGGTCCTCCTACGAGCAGTACTTC.

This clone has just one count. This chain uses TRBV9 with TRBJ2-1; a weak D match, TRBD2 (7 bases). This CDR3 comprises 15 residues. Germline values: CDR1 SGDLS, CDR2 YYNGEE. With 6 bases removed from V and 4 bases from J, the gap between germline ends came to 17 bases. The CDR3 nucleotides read TGTGCCAGCACCCTGGGGGCTAGCGGATACAATGAGCAGTTCTTC. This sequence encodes CASTLGASGYNEQFF. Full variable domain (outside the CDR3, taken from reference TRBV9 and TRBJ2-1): DSGVTQTPKHLITATGQRVTLRCSPRSGDLSVYWYQQSLDQGLQFLIQYYNGEERAKGNILERFSAQQFPDLHSELNLSSLELGDSALYFCASTLGASGYNEQFFGPGTRLTVL.

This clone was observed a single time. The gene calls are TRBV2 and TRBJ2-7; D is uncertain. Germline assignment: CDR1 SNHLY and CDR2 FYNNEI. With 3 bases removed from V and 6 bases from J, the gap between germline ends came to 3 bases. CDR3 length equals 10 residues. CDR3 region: CASSEAEQYF. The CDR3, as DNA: TGTGCCAGCAGTGAGGCCGAGCAGTACTTC. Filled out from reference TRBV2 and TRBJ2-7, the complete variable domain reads EPEVTQTPSHQVTQMGQEVILRCVPISNHLYFYWYRQILGQKVEFLVSFYNNEISEKSEIFDDQFSVERPDGSNFTLKIRSTKLEDSAMYFCASSEAEQYFGPGTRLTVT.

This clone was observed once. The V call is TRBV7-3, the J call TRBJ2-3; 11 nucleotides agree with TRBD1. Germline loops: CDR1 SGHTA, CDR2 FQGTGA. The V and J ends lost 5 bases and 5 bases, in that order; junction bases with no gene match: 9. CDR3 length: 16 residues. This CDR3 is CASSPGQGAIGDTQYF. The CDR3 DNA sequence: TGTGCCAGCAGCCCTGGACAGGGGGCGATAGGAGATACGCAGTATTTT.

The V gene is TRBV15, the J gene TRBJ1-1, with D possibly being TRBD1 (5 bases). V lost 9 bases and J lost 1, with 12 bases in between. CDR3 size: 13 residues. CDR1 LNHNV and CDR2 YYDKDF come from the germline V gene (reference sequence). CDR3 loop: CATGPGGNTEAFF. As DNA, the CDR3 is TGTGCCACGGGCCCGGGGGGGAACACTGAAGCTTTCTTT.

CDR3 DNA: TGTGCCAGCAGCTTGGGCGGCGGGGGGGCTCACGAGCAGTACTTC. It codes for CASSLGGGGAHEQYF. The chain uses TRBV5-6 and TRBJ2-7; 9 bases align to TRBD2. Germline loops: CDR1 SGHDT, CDR2 YYEEEE. V lost 0 bases to trimming and J lost 5 bases; unmatched junction nucleotides: 6. This CDR3 contains 15 residues. The whole variable domain, remainder taken from reference TRBV5-6 and TRBJ2-7, is DAGVTQSPTHLIKTRGQQVTLRCSPKSGHDTVSWYQQALGQGPQFIFQYYEEEERQRGNFPDRFSGHQFPNYSSELNVNALLLGDSALYLCASSLGGGGAHEQYFGPGTRLTVT.

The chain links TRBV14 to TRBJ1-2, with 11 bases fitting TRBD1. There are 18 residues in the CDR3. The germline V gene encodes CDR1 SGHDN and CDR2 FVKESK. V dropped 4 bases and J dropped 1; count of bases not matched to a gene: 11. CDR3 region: CASSPDRGQIPLNYGYTF. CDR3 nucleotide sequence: TGTGCCAGCAGCCCGGACAGGGGGCAAATACCCCTTAACTATGGCTACACCTTC. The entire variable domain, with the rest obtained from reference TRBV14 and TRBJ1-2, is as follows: EAGVTQFPSHSVIEKGQTVTLRCDPISGHDNLYWYRRVMGKEIKFLLHFVKESKQDESGMPNNRFLAERTGGTYSTLKVQPAELEDSGVYFCASSPDRGQIPLNYGYTFGSGTRLTVV.

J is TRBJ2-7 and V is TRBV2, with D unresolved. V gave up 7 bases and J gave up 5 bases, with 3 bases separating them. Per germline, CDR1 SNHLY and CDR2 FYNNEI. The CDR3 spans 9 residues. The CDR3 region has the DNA TGTGCCAGCAAGAACGAGCAGTACTTC. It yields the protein CASKNEQYF.

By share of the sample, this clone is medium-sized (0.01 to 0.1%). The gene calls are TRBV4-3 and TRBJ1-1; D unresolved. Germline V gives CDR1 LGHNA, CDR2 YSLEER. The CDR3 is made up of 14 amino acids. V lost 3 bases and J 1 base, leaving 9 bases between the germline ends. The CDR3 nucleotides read TGCGCCAGCAGCCACATGACGGCGAACACTGAAGCTTTCTTT. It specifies CASSHMTANTEAFF.

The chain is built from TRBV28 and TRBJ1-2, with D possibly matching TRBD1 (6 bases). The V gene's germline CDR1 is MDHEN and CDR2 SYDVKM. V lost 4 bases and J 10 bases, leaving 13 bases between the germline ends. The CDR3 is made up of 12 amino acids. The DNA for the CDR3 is TGTGCCAGCAGTTCTTACAGGGTTGACTACACCTTC. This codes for CASSSYRVDYTF.